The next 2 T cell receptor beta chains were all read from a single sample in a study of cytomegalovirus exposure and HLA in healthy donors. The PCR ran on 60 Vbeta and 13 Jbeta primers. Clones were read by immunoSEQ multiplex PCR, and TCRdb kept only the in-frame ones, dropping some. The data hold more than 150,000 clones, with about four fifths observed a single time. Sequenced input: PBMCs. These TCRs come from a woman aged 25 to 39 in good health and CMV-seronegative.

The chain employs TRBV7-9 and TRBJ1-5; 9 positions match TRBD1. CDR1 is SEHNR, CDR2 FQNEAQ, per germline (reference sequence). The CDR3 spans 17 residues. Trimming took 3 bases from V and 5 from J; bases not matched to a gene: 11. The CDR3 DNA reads TGTGCCAGCAGCTTGGTCGGACAGGGGCTTGATGATCAGCCCCAGCATTTT. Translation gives CASSLVGQGLDDQPQHF. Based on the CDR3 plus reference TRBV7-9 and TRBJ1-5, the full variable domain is DTGVSQNPRHKITKRGQNVTFRCDPISEHNRLYWYRQTLGQGPEFLTYFQNEAQLEKSRLLSDRFSAERPKGSFSTLEIQRTEQGDSAMYLCASSLVGQGLDDQPQHFGDGTRLSIL.

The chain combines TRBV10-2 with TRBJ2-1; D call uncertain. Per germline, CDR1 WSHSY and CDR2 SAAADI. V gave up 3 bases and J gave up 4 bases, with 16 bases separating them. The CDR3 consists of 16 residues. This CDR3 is CASSDLFPPVYNEQFF. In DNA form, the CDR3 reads TGCGCCAGCAGTGATCTTTTCCCCCCGGTATACAATGAGCAGTTCTTC.